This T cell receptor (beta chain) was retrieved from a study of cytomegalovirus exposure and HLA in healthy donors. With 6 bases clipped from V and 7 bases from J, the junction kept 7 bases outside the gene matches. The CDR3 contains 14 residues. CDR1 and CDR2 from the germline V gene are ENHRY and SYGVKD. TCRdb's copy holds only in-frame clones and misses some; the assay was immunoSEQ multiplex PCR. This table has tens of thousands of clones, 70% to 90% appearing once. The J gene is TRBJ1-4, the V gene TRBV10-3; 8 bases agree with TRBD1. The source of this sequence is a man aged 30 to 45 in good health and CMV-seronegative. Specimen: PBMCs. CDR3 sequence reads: CAIRSGQGGEKLFF. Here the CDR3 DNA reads TGTGCCATCAGGAGCGGACAGGGCGGTGAAAAACTGTTTTTT.